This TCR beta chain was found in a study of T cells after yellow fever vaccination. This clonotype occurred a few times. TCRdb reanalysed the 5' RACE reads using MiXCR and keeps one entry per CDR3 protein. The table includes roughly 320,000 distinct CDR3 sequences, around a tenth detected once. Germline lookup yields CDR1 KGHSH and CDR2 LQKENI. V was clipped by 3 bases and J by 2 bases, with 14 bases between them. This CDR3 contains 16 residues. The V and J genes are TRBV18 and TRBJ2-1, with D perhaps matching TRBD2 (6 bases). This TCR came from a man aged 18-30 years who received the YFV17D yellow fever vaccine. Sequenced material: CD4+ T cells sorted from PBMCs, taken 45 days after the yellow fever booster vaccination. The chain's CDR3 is CASSPLPGGAYNEQFF. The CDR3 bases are TGTGCCAGCTCACCTCTCCCCGGGGGAGCCTACAATGAGCAGTTCTTC.